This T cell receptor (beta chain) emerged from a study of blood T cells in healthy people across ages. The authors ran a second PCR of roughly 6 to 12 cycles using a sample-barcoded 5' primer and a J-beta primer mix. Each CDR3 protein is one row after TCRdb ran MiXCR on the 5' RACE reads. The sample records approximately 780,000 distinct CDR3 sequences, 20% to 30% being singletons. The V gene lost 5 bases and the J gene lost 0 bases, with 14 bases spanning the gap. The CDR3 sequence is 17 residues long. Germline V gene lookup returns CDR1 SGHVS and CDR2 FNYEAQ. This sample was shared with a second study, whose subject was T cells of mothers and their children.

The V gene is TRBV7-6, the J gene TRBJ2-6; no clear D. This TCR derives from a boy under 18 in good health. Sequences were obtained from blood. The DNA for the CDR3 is TGTGCCAGCAGCCCCATGGGCGAACACTCTGGGGCCAACGTCCTGACTTTC. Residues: CASSPMGEHSGANVLTF. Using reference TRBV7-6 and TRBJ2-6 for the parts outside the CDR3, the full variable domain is GAGVSQSPRYKVTKRGQDVALRCDPISGHVSLYWYRQALGQGPEFLTYFNYEAQQDKSGLPNDRFSAERPEGSISTLTIQRTEQRDSAMYRCASSPMGEHSGANVLTFGAGSRLTVL.